These 32 T cell receptor beta chains share one sample of origin, sequenced in a study of T cells in Graves' hyperthyroidism and ophthalmopathy (dated by TCRdb to between 2017 and 2020). The library was generated by multiplex PCR. The reads were generated on an Illumina HiSeq 2000. The TCR beta CDR3 regions were amplified from the RNA transcripts. The TCR CDR3 was subjected to a first round of RT-PCR using the HTBI primer set and the Qiagen OneStep RT-PCR kit. Starting from the raw public reads, TCRdb applied fastp trimming at Q25, assembled clones with MiXCR and retained in-frame beta chains. Merged by CDR3 protein, the rows form single entries marked with the most common genes and DNA. A total of around 450,000 distinct CDR3 sequences appear in this sample, roughly 15% of them only once. Jointly, the top ten make up about 5% of the sample. The sequenced sample was blood. These receptors all stem from a woman between 18 and 29 years old with Graves' hyperthyroidism.

As regards this clonotype: A single base separates this from a much larger clone, so it may be a read error. The V call is TRBV29-1, the J call TRBJ2-7; TRBD2 aligns across 10 bases. The trim removed 4 bases at V and 2 bases at J, leaving 2 bases unmatched. The CDR3 sequence is 13 residues long. Germline V gives CDR1 SQVTM, CDR2 ANQGSEA. The CDR3 sequence is CSVGLAGAYEQYF. CDR3 in DNA: TGCAGCGTTGGGCTAGCGGGAGCCTACGAGCAGTACTTC.

There are many counts of this clonotype. The chain links TRBV11-2 to TRBJ2-1; possible D gene TRBD2, 5 bases. CDR1 is SGHAT, CDR2 FQNNGV, per germline. With 3 bases removed from V and 8 bases from J, the gap between germline ends came to 8 bases. This CDR3 comprises 12 residues. The CDR3 DNA reads as TGTGCCAGCAGCTTGAGGGTCGATGAGCAGTTCTTC. It is translated as CASSLRVDEQFF.

This clonotype was detected only a few times. One base away lies a much larger clone, so this may be a sequencing read error. The rearrangement uses TRBV7-8 and TRBJ1-6, with D tentatively TRBD1 (6 bases). The CDR3 is 16 residues long. Looked up from germline, CDR1 is SGHVS and CDR2 is FQNEAQ. The CDR3 DNA reads TGTGCCAGCAGCTCACAGGGAAGCTCCTATAATTCACCCCTCTACTTT. Amino acid sequence: CASSSQGSSYNSPLYF.

The chain combines TRBV20-1 with TRBJ2-3; 10 bases line up with TRBD2. The V segment lost 1 base and the J segment 2 bases; nucleotides outside the gene matches: 9. The length of the CDR3 is 17 residues. Germline loops: CDR1 DFQATT, CDR2 SNEGSKA (reference sequence). CDR3 sequence: CSARALAGVGYTDTQYF. CDR3 in DNA: TGCAGTGCTAGAGCCCTAGCGGGAGTGGGGTACACAGATACGCAGTATTTT.

In its sample, this clonotype was seen a few times. The chain couples TRBV10-3 to TRBJ1-4; possibly TRBD1 for D (6 bases). The CDR3 runs to 13 residues. Germline V gene lookup returns CDR1 ENHRY and CDR2 SYGVKD. V lost 7 bases and J lost 3, with 9 bases in between. The CDR3 reads CAIKSGANEKLFF. The CDR3 DNA sequence: TGTGCCATCAAGTCAGGGGCTAATGAAAAACTGTTTTTT.

V is TRBV5-8 and J is TRBJ1-2, with no clear D. The CDR3 sequence is 12 residues long. Trimming removed 2 bases from V and 6 bases from J, with 8 bases in between. Germline assignment: CDR1 SGHTS and CDR2 YDEGEE. The CDR3 sequence: CASSFGTDGYTF. DNA of the CDR3: TGTGCCAGCAGCTTCGGTACCGATGGCTACACCTTC.

This clonotype came up many times. The chain has TRBV27 and TRBJ2-7; D gene uncertain. Trimming stripped 2 bases from V and 0 bases from J, with 14 bases between. CDR3 length: 16 residues. The germline CDR1 and CDR2 sequences are MNHEY and SMNVEV (reference sequence). CDR3 DNA: TGTGCCAGCAGTTTACCAAAACAACCGAGCTCCTACGAGCAGTACTTC. This sequence encodes CASSLPKQPSSYEQYF.

This clonotype has just a few counts. This chain links TRBV28 with TRBJ2-5; 8 bases align to TRBD1. The CDR3 is made up of 15 amino acids. The J segment lost 5 bases and the V segment lost 7 bases, leaving 12 bases of the junction unmatched. Germline V gene sequence: CDR1 MDHEN, CDR2 SYDVKM. CDR3: CASTLGTTGAETQYF. The CDR3 DNA follows: TGTGCCAGCACCCTAGGAACGACAGGGGCGGAGACCCAGTACTTC.

This clonotype was counted between two and nine times. V is TRBV7-9 and J is TRBJ2-4; D remains unclear. V lost 1 base, J lost 4 bases, and 5 bases lay in between. The CDR3 contains 13 residues. CDR1 and CDR2 (germline): SEHNR, FQNEAQ (reference sequence). Here the CDR3 reads CASSLVEKNIQYF. The CDR3 nucleotides are TGTGCCAGCAGCTTAGTGGAGAAAAACATTCAGTACTTC.

This clonotype was observed many times. The rearrangement links TRBV6-1 to TRBJ1-5, with 9 positions matching TRBD1. Germline V gene sequence: CDR1 MNHNS, CDR2 SASEGT. The CDR3 totals 20 residues. After removal of 4 bases from V and 1 base from J, the junction contained 17 bases not matched to a gene. In DNA form, the CDR3 reads TGTGCCAGCAGTGTTTCAGCGGGACAGGGTAGGAGAGGGAGCAATCAGCCCCAGCATTTT. It encodes CASSVSAGQGRRGSNQPQHF.

This clonotype was found many times. J is TRBJ2-7 and V is TRBV6-5; D uncertain. CDR3 size: 15 residues. Germline CDR1 and CDR2: MNHEY and SVGAGI. V was cut by 0 bases and J by 0 bases, with 9 bases left in between. CDR3 nucleotide sequence: TGTGCCAGCAGTTACTCGGGCGGAGTCTCCTACGAGCAGTACTTC. Protein: CASSYSGGVSYEQYF.

This clonotype was detected only a few times. The rearrangement uses TRBV20-1 and TRBJ2-5, with D hard to call. Germline V gives CDR1 DFQATT, CDR2 SNEGSKA (reference sequence). Trimming took off 5 bases at V and 7 bases at J, with 20 bases between the two ends. The CDR3 loop spans 14 amino acids. The CDR3 sequence: CSALSTSTARTQYF. CDR3 bases: TGCAGTGCTTTGTCGACTTCCACCGCGCGGACCCAGTACTTC.

This clonotype was found many times. In nucleotides, the CDR3 is TGTGCCAGCAGCACCACAGGGGGCGCGGGCACTGAAGCTTTCTTT. It specifies CASSTTGGAGTEAFF. The chain is built from TRBV7-8 and TRBJ1-1, with 9 bases lining up with TRBD1. The ends lost 5 bases at V and 4 bases at J; junction bases unmatched: 8. Germline lookup yields CDR1 SGHVS and CDR2 FQNEAQ. This CDR3 comprises 15 residues.

This rearrangement joins TRBV20-1 to TRBJ2-7, with 9 bases matching TRBD1. Germline CDR1 reads DFQATT; CDR2 reads SNEGSKA (reference sequence). Losses at the gene ends were 0 bases for V and 4 bases for J; bases not matched to a gene: 7. The CDR3 is 15 amino acids. CDR3 residues: CSAREPDRGRYEQYF. The CDR3 DNA sequence: TGCAGTGCTAGAGAGCCGGACAGGGGTCGGTACGAGCAGTACTTC.

Regarding this clonotype: A much larger clone differs from this one at a single base, so this may be a read error. This chain links TRBV15 with TRBJ1-1; D gene unclear. Germline values: CDR1 LNHNV, CDR2 YYDKDF (reference sequence). The CDR3 runs 12 residues. V was cut by 0 bases and J by 12 bases, with 11 bases left in between. The CDR3 DNA is TGTGCCACCAGCAGAGATTTCGGAGAAACTTTCTTT. Its translation is CATSRDFGETFF.

There are many counts of this clonotype. One end of the junction does not line up with germline, which may come from a read error. The chain uses TRBV18 and TRBJ1-6; D is unclear. The CDR3 sequence is 13 residues long. CDR1 is KGHSH and CDR2 is LQKENI in the germline V gene. CDR3 coding DNA: TGTGCCAGCTCACCCGCTGATAAGTCACCCCTCCACTTT. Translated: CASSPADKSPLHF. Full variable domain (rest looked up from reference TRBV18 and TRBJ1-6): NAGVMQNPRHLVRRRGQEARLRCSPMKGHSHVYWYRQLPEEGLKFMVYLQKENIIDESGMPKERFSAEFPKEGPSILRIQQVVRGDSAAYFCASSPADKSPLHFGNGTRLTVT.

The chain joins TRBV6-5 to TRBJ2-1; 7 nucleotides match TRBD2. Per germline, CDR1 MNHEY and CDR2 SVGAGI. With 0 bases clipped from V and 7 bases from J, the junction kept 9 bases outside the gene matches. The CDR3 is made up of 16 amino acids. The CDR3 DNA reads as TGTGCCAGCAGTTACTCCGGGGGGTTATGGAATAATGAGCAGTTCTTC. Encoded protein: CASSYSGGLWNNEQFF.

This clonotype was seen at least ten times. J is TRBJ2-7 and V is TRBV3-1; D unclear. The CDR3 extends over 14 amino acids. CDR1 and CDR2 from the germline V gene are LGHDT and YNNKEL (reference sequence). V was pared by 4 bases and J by 0 bases, with 10 bases between. The CDR3 DNA reads TGTGCCAGCAGCCGGAGCGTGAGCTCCTACGAGCAGTACTTC. Protein: CASSRSVSSYEQYF.

This clonotype came up many times. The chain links TRBV5-1 to TRBJ2-7; TRBD2 matches at 7 bases. The CDR3 is 14 amino acids. V lost 7 bases to trimming and J lost 4 bases; unmatched junction nucleotides: 11. Germline V gives CDR1 SGHRS, CDR2 YFSETQ. The CDR3 bases are TGCGCCAGCCGAGAGTGGGAGGGAGGGTACGAGCAGTACTTC. Translated: CASREWEGGYEQYF. The complete variable domain, with remaining parts taken from reference TRBV5-1 and TRBJ2-7, reads KAGVTQTPRYLIKTRGQQVTLSCSPISGHRSVSWYQQTPGQGLQFLFEYFSETQRNKGNFPGRFSGRQFSNSRSEMNVSTLELGDSALYLCASREWEGGYEQYFGPGTRLTVT.

The chain combines TRBV2 with TRBJ1-1; 7 bases match TRBD1. Per the germline V gene, CDR1 is SNHLY and CDR2 is FYNNEI. The CDR3 covers 16 residues. The trim removed 0 bases at V and 6 bases at J, leaving 10 bases unmatched. CDR3 loop: CASSEALTGQGAEAFF. The CDR3 region has the DNA TGTGCCAGCAGTGAAGCCCTTACCGGGCAGGGGGCTGAAGCTTTCTTT.

This clonotype was seen a few times. The junction departs from the called germline gene at one end, perhaps through a read error. The chain couples TRBV30 to TRBJ1-6; D gene unclear. The CDR3 totals 12 residues. The germline V gene encodes CDR1 GTSNPN and CDR2 SVGIG (reference sequence). This CDR3 is CAWTSDNSPLHF. CDR3 in DNA: TGTGCCTGGACCTCAGATAATTCGCCCCTCCACTTT.

The chain uses TRBV19 and TRBJ1-5, with 7 bases lining up with TRBD1. CDR1 LNHDA and CDR2 SQIVND come from the germline V gene (reference sequence). Trimming at V came to 4 bases and at J to 0 bases, leaving 9 bases not matched to a gene. The CDR3 totals 17 residues. CDR3 protein: CASSSLPTGPSNQPQHF. Written as DNA, the CDR3 is TGTGCCAGTAGTAGTCTACCGACAGGGCCTAGCAATCAGCCCCAGCATTTT.

This clonotype was observed many times. This chain connects TRBV29-1 to TRBJ1-1; no definite D call. Per germline, CDR1 SQVTM and CDR2 ANQGSEA. The CDR3 loop spans 12 amino acids. Trimming cost V 1 base and J 0 bases, with 3 bases left between them. CDR3 loop: CSVEGVNTEAFF. CDR3 DNA: TGCAGCGTTGAAGGGGTGAACACTGAAGCTTTCTTT.

This chain links TRBV4-3 with TRBJ1-4, with D possibly being TRBD1 (5 bases). V was shortened by 0 bases and J by 8 bases, with 13 bases between the two germline ends. The germline gives CDR1 LGHNA, CDR2 YSLEER. The length of the CDR3 is 15 residues. The CDR3 is CASSQDLGTGEKLFF. DNA for the CDR3: TGCGCCAGCAGCCAAGATTTAGGGACTGGGGAAAAACTGTTTTTT.

This chain uses TRBV5-6 with TRBJ1-1; D gene unclear. Germline V gene data show CDR1 as SGHDT and CDR2 as YYEEEE. CDR3 length: 14 residues. V lost 1 base to trimming and J lost 8 bases, with 15 bases between them. CDR3 sequence reads: CASSLLKDAGEAFF. CDR3 in DNA: TGTGCCAGCAGCTTGCTAAAGGACGCCGGGGAAGCTTTCTTT.

This clonotype was detected a few times. This may be a read error, as it is one base from a much larger clone. The J gene is TRBJ2-1, the V gene TRBV12-3 or TRBV12-4; D is perhaps TRBD1 or TRBD2 (7 bases each). The CDR3 extends over 14 amino acids. Trimming removed 5 bases at V and 10 bases at J, with 18 bases between. CDR3 nucleotide sequence: TGTGCCAGCAGTCTACTAGCCAGGGGGGGCGAGCAGTTCTTC. It codes for CASSLLARGGEQFF.

As regards this clonotype: It may be a read error: a sequence one base away is much more abundant. The CDR3 DNA follows: TGTACCACCCGGGACTGGAACATTCAGTACTTC. It is translated as CTTRDWNIQYF. The V call is TRBV6-2 or TRBV6-3, the J call TRBJ2-4; weak D call: TRBD2 (6 bases). CDR3 length: 11 residues. CDR1 and CDR2 from the germline V gene are MNHEY and SVGEGT.

This clonotype was counted ten times or more. The chain employs TRBV28 and TRBJ2-4; TRBD1 agrees at 8 bases. The V gene end was trimmed by 3 bases and the J gene end by 5 bases; junction bases not matched to a gene: 3. This CDR3 comprises 14 residues. The V gene's germline CDR1 is MDHEN and CDR2 SYDVKM. CDR3 bases: TGTGCCAGCAGTTTGACAGGGGCCCAAAACATTCAGTACTTC. Translating gives CASSLTGAQNIQYF.

This clonotype was picked up a small number of times. The chain uses TRBV10-3 and TRBJ1-1, with D possibly being TRBD1 (5 bases). The CDR3 spans 15 residues. The ends were cut back, 6 bases at V and 0 bases at J, with 14 bases in the middle. Germline V gives CDR1 ENHRY, CDR2 SYGVKD. The CDR3 nucleotides are TGTGCCATCAGCCCAGCCGGGACGGTGAACACTGAAGCTTTCTTT. Its protein product is CAISPAGTVNTEAFF.

A note on this clonotype: A much bigger clone sits one base away, suggesting this may be a read error. The rearrangement uses TRBV9 and TRBJ1-6, with D possibly being TRBD1 (6 bases). Germline assignment: CDR1 SGDLS and CDR2 YYNGEE. The CDR3 covers 15 residues. Trimming removed 4 bases at V and 6 bases at J, with 14 bases between. CDR3 bases: TGTGCCAGCAGCTTTACAGGGAGCGGTAATTCACCCCTCCACTTT. It is translated as CASSFTGSGNSPLHF.

This clonotype was counted many times. V gene TRBV5-5 combines with J gene TRBJ1-2; TRBD1 might be the D (5 bases). V was trimmed by 6 bases and J by 2 bases, leaving 17 bases between them. CDR3 length equals 15 residues. Per germline, CDR1 SGHKS and CDR2 YYEKEE (reference sequence). The CDR3: CASNPRETVNYGYTF. The CDR3 DNA sequence: TGTGCCAGCAACCCCCGTGAGACAGTGAACTATGGCTACACCTTC. Together with reference TRBV5-5 and TRBJ1-2, the CDR3 gives the full variable domain: DAGVTQSPTHLIKTRGQQVTLRCSPISGHKSVSWYQQVLGQGPQFIFQYYEKEERGRGNFPDRFSARQFPNYSSELNVNALLLGDSALYLCASNPRETVNYGYTFGSGTRLTVV.

This clonotype was seen a handful of times. The rearrangement joins TRBV4-3 to TRBJ1-2; TRBD1 is a possible D gene (5 bases). Germline values: CDR1 LGHNA, CDR2 YSLEER. There are 17 residues in the CDR3. The germline V and J ends were trimmed by 4 bases and 0 bases, with 18 bases remaining between them. The CDR3 is CASSPGTVSRTNYGYTF. The CDR3 DNA reads as TGCGCCAGCAGCCCCGGGACGGTGTCCAGAACTAACTATGGCTACACCTTC.